These 32 T cell receptor beta chains share one sample of origin, sequenced in a study of cytomegalovirus exposure and HLA in healthy donors. 60 Vbeta and 13 Jbeta primers were used in PCR. Sequencing was performed with immunoSEQ multiplex PCR; in TCRdb, only in-frame clones are kept and a portion is missing. This sample yields some 140,000 clones, of which 70% to 80% are seen a single time; about 7% belongs to the top ten. Material: PBMCs. The receptors derive from a middle-aged man in good health and CMV-seropositive.

This sequence joins TRBV25-1 and TRBJ1-4; 8 bases agree with TRBD1. Germline CDR1 is MGHDK and CDR2 is SYGVNS. CDR3 length: 13 amino acids. After removal of 8 bases from V and 7 bases from J, the junction contained 6 bases not matched to a gene. The CDR3 loop is CASRGQGGEKLFF. In DNA, the CDR3 is TGTGCCAGCCGAGGACAGGGTGGTGAAAAACTGTTTTTT.

This chain links TRBV7-9 with TRBJ1-2; D remains unclear. CDR1 and CDR2 (germline): SEHNR, FQNEAQ (reference sequence). This CDR3 has 14 amino acids. The V end was cut by 1 base, the J end by 4 bases, with 10 bases between. The CDR3: CASSLGAPGYGYTF. CDR3 DNA sequence: TGTGCCAGCAGCTTAGGCGCTCCCGGCTATGGCTACACCTTC.

This clone was seen a few times. The V and J genes are TRBV11-2 and TRBJ1-2; 7 bases are shared with TRBD1. The CDR3 is 15 residues long. The V segment lost 3 bases and the J segment 8 bases; nucleotides outside the gene matches: 12. CDR1 is SGHAT and CDR2 is FQNNGV in the germline V gene. The CDR3 protein is CASSLGQTSSWGYTF. CDR3 nucleotides: TGTGCCAGCAGCTTGGGACAGACCTCTTCTTGGGGCTACACCTTC.

The chain recombines TRBV6-6 with TRBJ2-6; 7 bases map to TRBD2. V was clipped by 8 bases and J by 0 bases; unmatched bases: 7. CDR1 is MNHNY and CDR2 is SVGAGI in the germline V gene (reference sequence). The CDR3 is 16 residues long. CDR3 coding DNA: TGTGCCAGCTCAGCGCGGGAGAGCTCTGGGGCCAACGTCCTGACTTTC. Protein: CASSARESSGANVLTF.

The J gene is TRBJ1-4, the V gene TRBV11-2; D is perhaps TRBD1 (5 bases). Germline V gene lookup returns CDR1 SGHAT and CDR2 FQNNGV. V was shortened by 0 bases and J by 8 bases, with 13 bases between the two germline ends. This CDR3 comprises 15 residues. The CDR3 region is CASSLDRGGNEKLFF. The CDR3 region has the DNA TGTGCCAGCAGCTTAGATCGGGGGGGGAACGAAAAACTGTTTTTT.

The chain employs TRBV28 and TRBJ2-5; D gene uncertain. The J call is in doubt because the DNA end fits TRBJ2-7 better. The CDR3 totals 12 residues. Germline V lookup: CDR1 MDHEN, CDR2 SYDVKM. The CDR3 region has the DNA TGTGCCAGCAGTTTATTCCCCCACGAGCAGTACTTC. Its translation is CASSLFPHEQYF.

This chain connects TRBV7-8 to TRBJ2-7; TRBD2 matches 8 bases. Trimming removed 1 base from V and 0 bases from J; junction bases left unmatched: 5. The CDR3 totals 16 residues. Germline V gene data show CDR1 as SGHVS and CDR2 as FQNEAQ. The CDR3 protein is CASSLGVGTSSYEQYF. In DNA, the CDR3 is TGTGCCAGCAGCTTAGGGGTCGGGACTAGCTCCTACGAGCAGTACTTC.

This clone came up once. V usage is TRBV18 and J usage is TRBJ2-3; possible D gene TRBD2, 6 bases. The CDR3 has 13 amino acids. Germline V lookup: CDR1 KGHSH, CDR2 LQKENI. Trimming stripped 3 bases from V and 2 bases from J, with 6 bases between. CDR3 nucleotide sequence: TGTGCCAGCTCACCGGGACTCACAGATACGCAGTATTTT. Its translation is CASSPGLTDTQYF. Looking up the rest from reference TRBV18 and TRBJ2-3 gives the full variable domain: NAGVMQNPRHLVRRRGQEARLRCSPMKGHSHVYWYRQLPEEGLKFMVYLQKENIIDESGMPKERFSAEFPKEGPSILRIQQVVRGDSAAYFCASSPGLTDTQYFGPGTRLTVL.

The chain has TRBV11-3 and TRBJ2-2; TRBD2 agrees at 8 bases. V trimming: 7 bases; J trimming: 7 bases; junction bases outside the gene matches: 5. The CDR3 spans 13 residues. Germline values: CDR1 SGHNT, CDR2 YENEEA. This CDR3 reads CASTSGRGGELFF. DNA of the CDR3: TGTGCCAGCACCTCCGGGAGGGGCGGGGAGCTGTTTTTT.

J is TRBJ2-3 and V is TRBV5-6; D possibly corresponds to TRBD2 (6 bases). Per the germline V gene, CDR1 is SGHDT and CDR2 is YYEEEE. This CDR3 comprises 16 residues. Trimming stripped 3 bases from V and 2 bases from J, with 16 bases between. This CDR3 reads CASSWGGTLTTDTQYF. The CDR3, as DNA: TGTGCCAGCAGCTGGGGCGGGACTCTAACCACAGATACGCAGTATTTT. The full variable domain, completed using reference TRBV5-6 and TRBJ2-3, is DAGVTQSPTHLIKTRGQQVTLRCSPKSGHDTVSWYQQALGQGPQFIFQYYEEEERQRGNFPDRFSGHQFPNYSSELNVNALLLGDSALYLCASSWGGTLTTDTQYFGPGTRLTVL.

This clone was recorded a few times. The chain employs TRBV19 and TRBJ2-2; D remains unclear. Trimming took 2 bases from V and 5 from J, leaving 12 bases between them. Germline CDR1 LNHDA, CDR2 SQIVND (reference sequence). The CDR3 consists of 15 residues. For the CDR3, the DNA is TGTGCCAGTAGTATATCGCACCTGAGAACCGGGGAGCTGTTTTTT. This sequence encodes CASSISHLRTGELFF.

This chain uses TRBV29-1 with TRBJ2-5; D is unclear. Germline CDR1 reads SQVTM; CDR2 reads ANQGSEA. The CDR3 has 13 residues. Trimming shortened V by 7 bases and J by 0 bases, and 12 bases separated the two germline ends. The CDR3 sequence: CSGMTPYQETQYF. The CDR3 bases are TGCAGCGGTATGACTCCCTACCAAGAGACCCAGTACTTC.

This clone was detected only once. V and J are TRBV7-6 and TRBJ2-7; TRBD1 agrees at 8 bases. Unmatched junction bases numbered 11, after V lost 1 base and J lost 3 bases. This CDR3 contains 17 residues. Germline V gene data show CDR1 as SGHVS and CDR2 as FNYEAQ. CDR3 nucleotide sequence: TGTGCCAGCAGCTTAGTGTCAGGGGGCGAATCTTACTACGAGCAGTACTTC. As protein: CASSLVSGGESYYEQYF.

The V gene is TRBV6-6, the J gene TRBJ1-4; D gene uncertain. Germline-derived CDR1 and CDR2 are MNHNY and SVGAGI (reference sequence). Trimming stripped 8 bases from V and 4 bases from J, with 8 bases between. The CDR3 runs to 12 residues. Written as DNA, the CDR3 is TGTGCCAGCTCTTCGGTTAATGAAAAACTGTTTTTT. It specifies CASSSVNEKLFF.

This sequence joins TRBV19 and TRBJ1-5, with TRBD1 matching over 9 bases. The ends lost 6 bases at V and 0 bases at J; junction bases unmatched: 6. Germline V gene lookup returns CDR1 LNHDA and CDR2 SQIVND (reference sequence). This CDR3 is built from 16 residues. The CDR3 DNA is TGTGCCAGTAGGCCCCGGACAGGGGATAGCAATCAGCCCCAGCATTTT. This translates into CASRPRTGDSNQPQHF.

The rearrangement links TRBV5-4 to TRBJ2-5; TRBD2 matches 9 bases. J gave up 5 bases and V 2 bases, and 7 bases lay outside the gene matches. Germline CDR1 reads SGHNT; CDR2 reads YYREEE (reference sequence). This CDR3 spans 15 amino acids. CDR3 amino acids: CASSLRGRAFETQYF. DNA of the CDR3: TGTGCCAGCAGCTTACGCGGGAGGGCCTTTGAGACCCAGTACTTC.

J is TRBJ1-1 and V is TRBV27, with 10 bases aligning to TRBD1. The ends lost 6 bases at V and 5 bases at J; junction bases unmatched: 6. Germline V gene data show CDR1 as MNHEY and CDR2 as SMNVEV (reference sequence). The length of the CDR3 is 14 residues. The chain's CDR3 is CASSPDRGSTEAFF. Here the CDR3 DNA reads TGTGCCAGCAGCCCGGACAGGGGGTCAACTGAAGCTTTCTTT.

The J gene is TRBJ1-2, the V gene TRBV7-8, with a possible D match to TRBD1 (6 bases). The V and J ends lost 1 base and 4 bases respectively, with 10 bases between them. Germline lookup yields CDR1 SGHVS and CDR2 FQNEAQ. The CDR3 has 14 residues. The CDR3, as DNA: TGTGCCAGCAGCTTAGTGCAGGGGATCTATGGCTACACCTTC. As protein: CASSLVQGIYGYTF.

The chain carries TRBV7-8 and TRBJ2-7; 11 bases map to TRBD2. Germline CDR1 SGHVS, CDR2 FQNEAQ. The trim removed 4 bases at V and 7 bases at J, leaving 9 bases unmatched. The CDR3 length is 15 residues. CDR3 in DNA: TGTGCCAGCAGCTACCGTAGCGGGAGGGCAGGGGAGCAGTACTTC. As protein: CASSYRSGRAGEQYF. Filled out from reference TRBV7-8 and TRBJ2-7, the complete variable domain reads GAGVSQSPRYKVAKRGQDVALRCDPISGHVSLFWYQQALGQGPEFLTYFQNEAQLDKSGLPSDRFFAERPEGSVSTLKIQRTQQEDSAVYLCASSYRSGRAGEQYFGPGTRLTVT.

CDR3 amino acids: CASSPPPGLAHNEQFF. CDR3 sequence (DNA): TGTGCCAGCTCACCACCCCCGGGACTAGCTCACAATGAGCAGTTCTTC. The chain joins TRBV18 to TRBJ2-1; 9 nucleotides match TRBD2. Germline values: CDR1 KGHSH, CDR2 LQKENI. V shed 0 bases, J shed 5 bases, and the junction held 5 bases outside the gene matches. The CDR3 length is 16 residues.

This clone came up once. The rearrangement uses TRBV27 and TRBJ2-5; a possible D gene is TRBD2 (5 bases). The CDR3 contains 13 residues. Germline assignment: CDR1 MNHEY and CDR2 SMNVEV (reference sequence). V dropped 6 bases and J dropped 7 bases, with 15 bases sitting between them. The CDR3 sequence is CASRQSFGMTQYF. CDR3 DNA: TGTGCCAGCAGGCAGAGTTTCGGGATGACCCAGTACTTC.

This chain uses TRBV7-8 with TRBJ2-1; D is unclear. This CDR3 spans 11 amino acids. Germline CDR1 and CDR2: SGHVS and FQNEAQ. V lost 5 bases to trimming and J lost 9 bases, with 8 bases between them. CDR3 amino acids: CASSHLGEQFF. In nucleotides, the CDR3 is TGTGCCAGCAGCCATCTCGGTGAGCAGTTCTTC.

This chain links TRBV9 with TRBJ1-5; D unclear. The CDR3 extends over 15 amino acids. V was shortened by 3 bases and J by 2 bases, with 12 bases between the two germline ends. Per the germline V gene, CDR1 is SGDLS and CDR2 is YYNGEE. The CDR3 region has the DNA TGTGCCAGCAGCGAAGGAGGAGGGCGCAATCAGCCCCAGCATTTT. The encoded protein is CASSEGGGRNQPQHF.

CDR3 sequence: CASSDPLMGEGRETQYF. The CDR3 DNA reads as TGTGCCAGCAGCGATCCGCTTATGGGGGAGGGCCGGGAGACCCAGTACTTC. The rearrangement joins TRBV5-5 to TRBJ2-5, with TRBD2 matching over 7 bases. CDR1 and CDR2 (germline): SGHKS, YYEKEE (reference sequence). The V and J ends lost 4 bases and 5 bases, in that order; junction bases with no gene match: 17. This CDR3 has 17 residues.

The chain links TRBV27 to TRBJ2-5; D uncertain. Trimming took 3 bases from V and 0 from J, leaving 8 bases between them. The length of the CDR3 is 14 residues. The germline V gene encodes CDR1 MNHEY and CDR2 SMNVEV (reference sequence). CDR3 coding DNA: TGTGCCAGCAGTTTGGCGGCTAACCAAGAGACCCAGTACTTC. Its protein is CASSLAANQETQYF.

V is TRBV7-8 and J is TRBJ2-1, with 11 positions matching TRBD2. CDR3 length: 15 residues. Germline values: CDR1 SGHVS, CDR2 FQNEAQ. V lost 5 bases and J lost 8; bases outside the gene matches: 8. The CDR3 region is CASSPTSGRKYEQFF. Here the CDR3 DNA reads TGTGCCAGCAGCCCAACTAGCGGGAGAAAGTATGAGCAGTTCTTC. The full variable domain, completed using reference TRBV7-8 and TRBJ2-1, is GAGVSQSPRYKVAKRGQDVALRCDPISGHVSLFWYQQALGQGPEFLTYFQNEAQLDKSGLPSDRFFAERPEGSVSTLKIQRTQQEDSAVYLCASSPTSGRKYEQFFGPGTRLTVL.

The sample holds one count of this clone. V usage is TRBV28 and J usage is TRBJ2-7, with 12 positions matching TRBD2. V shed 5 bases, J shed 5 bases, and the junction held 7 bases outside the gene matches. The CDR3 is made up of 15 amino acids. Germline CDR1 and CDR2: MDHEN and SYDVKM. For the CDR3, the DNA is TGTGCCAGCAGTGTCCCTAGCGGGAGGGCCGACGAGCAGTACTTC. Translated: CASSVPSGRADEQYF.

This chain links TRBV6-4 with TRBJ2-1; 7 positions match TRBD2. Germline lookup yields CDR1 MRHNA and CDR2 SNTAGT. The trim removed 8 bases at V and 5 bases at J, leaving 12 bases unmatched. There are 15 residues in the CDR3. As DNA, the CDR3 is TGTGCCAGCTCCTTTGCCGGGGGAGGGCACAATGAGCAGTTCTTC. It specifies CASSFAGGGHNEQFF.

The chain carries TRBV2 and TRBJ1-1; a weak D match, TRBD1 (6 bases). The CDR3 spans 12 residues. CDR1 is SNHLY and CDR2 is FYNNEI in the germline V gene. Trimming left V 5 bases short and J 11 bases short, with 15 bases between. The CDR3, as DNA: TGTGCCAGCAGTAGGGACACCGGGAGGGCTTTCTTT. The encoded protein is CASSRDTGRAFF. The variable domain in full, with the rest retrieved from reference TRBV2 and TRBJ1-1, is EPEVTQTPSHQVTQMGQEVILRCVPISNHLYFYWYRQILGQKVEFLVSFYNNEISEKSEIFDDQFSVERPDGSNFTLKIRSTKLEDSAMYFCASSRDTGRAFFGQGTRLTVV.

V and J are TRBV18 and TRBJ1-1; D ambiguous. In germline, CDR1 is KGHSH, CDR2 LQKENI. The CDR3 sequence is 16 residues long. V was shortened by 3 bases and J by 1 base, with 15 bases between the two germline ends. CDR3 residues: CASSPLGRQENTEAFF. Written as DNA, the CDR3 is TGTGCCAGCTCACCCCTGGGGAGGCAGGAGAACACTGAAGCTTTCTTT. Based on the CDR3 plus reference TRBV18 and TRBJ1-1, the full variable domain is NAGVMQNPRHLVRRRGQEARLRCSPMKGHSHVYWYRQLPEEGLKFMVYLQKENIIDESGMPKERFSAEFPKEGPSILRIQQVVRGDSAAYFCASSPLGRQENTEAFFGQGTRLTVV.

This sequence joins TRBV5-6 and TRBJ2-1; 9 positions match TRBD2. Germline CDR1 is SGHDT and CDR2 is YYEEEE. V shed 3 bases and J 6 bases; nucleotides not matched to a gene: 19. The CDR3 is 19 amino acids. The CDR3 region has the DNA TGTGCCAGCAGCTCTTTTAGGGGGACATCTGGGACTAGCTTCAATGAGCAGTTCTTC. As protein: CASSSFRGTSGTSFNEQFF. Together with reference TRBV5-6 and TRBJ2-1, the CDR3 gives the full variable domain: DAGVTQSPTHLIKTRGQQVTLRCSPKSGHDTVSWYQQALGQGPQFIFQYYEEEERQRGNFPDRFSGHQFPNYSSELNVNALLLGDSALYLCASSSFRGTSGTSFNEQFFGPGTRLTVL.

This sequence joins TRBV5-4 and TRBJ2-4; unclear D gene. Germline CDR1 is SGHNT and CDR2 is YYREEE (reference sequence). V lost 0 bases, J lost 4 bases, and 5 bases lay in between. CDR3 length: 13 amino acids. The CDR3 DNA follows: TGTGCCAGCAGCTTGGAACAGAAAAACATTCAGTACTTC. This gives the protein CASSLEQKNIQYF. Full variable domain (rest looked up from reference TRBV5-4 and TRBJ2-4): ETGVTQSPTHLIKTRGQQVTLRCSSQSGHNTVSWYQQALGQGPQFIFQYYREEENGRGNFPPRFSGLQFPNYSSELNVNALELDDSALYLCASSLEQKNIQYFGAGTRLSVL.